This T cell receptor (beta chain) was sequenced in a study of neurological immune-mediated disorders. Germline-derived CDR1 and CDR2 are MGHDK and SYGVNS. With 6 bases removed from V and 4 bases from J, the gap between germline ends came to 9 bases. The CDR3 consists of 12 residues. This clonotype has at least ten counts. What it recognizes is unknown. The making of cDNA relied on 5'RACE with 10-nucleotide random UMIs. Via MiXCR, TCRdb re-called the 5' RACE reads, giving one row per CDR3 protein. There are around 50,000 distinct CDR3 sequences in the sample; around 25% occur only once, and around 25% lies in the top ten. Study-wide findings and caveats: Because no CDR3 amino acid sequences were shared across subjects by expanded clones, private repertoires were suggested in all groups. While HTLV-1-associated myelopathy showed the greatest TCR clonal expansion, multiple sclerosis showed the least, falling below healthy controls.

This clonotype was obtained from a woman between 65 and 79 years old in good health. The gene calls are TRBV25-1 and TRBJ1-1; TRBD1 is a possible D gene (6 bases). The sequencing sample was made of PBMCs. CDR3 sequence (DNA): TGTGCCAGCAGAAGGGGGACCACTGAAGCTTTCTTT. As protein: CASRRGTTEAFF.